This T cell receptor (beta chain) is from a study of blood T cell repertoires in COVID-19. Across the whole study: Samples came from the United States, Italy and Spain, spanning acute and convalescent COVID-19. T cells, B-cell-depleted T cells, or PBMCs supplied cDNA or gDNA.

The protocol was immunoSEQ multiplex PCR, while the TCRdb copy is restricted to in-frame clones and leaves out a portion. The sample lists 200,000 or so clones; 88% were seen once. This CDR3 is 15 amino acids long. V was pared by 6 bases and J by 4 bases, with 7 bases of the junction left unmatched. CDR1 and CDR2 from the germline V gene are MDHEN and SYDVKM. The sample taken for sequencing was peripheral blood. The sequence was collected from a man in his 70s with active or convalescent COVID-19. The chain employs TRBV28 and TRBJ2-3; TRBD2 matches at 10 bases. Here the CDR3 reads CASSERGGLADTQYF. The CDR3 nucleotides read TGTGCCAGCAGCGAGCGGGGGGGCCTGGCAGATACGCAGTATTTT. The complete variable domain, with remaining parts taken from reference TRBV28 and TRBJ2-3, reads DVKVTQSSRYLVKRTGEKVFLECVQDMDHENMFWYRQDPGLGLRLIYFSYDVKMKEKGDIPEGYSVSREKKERFSLILESASTNQTSMYLCASSERGGLADTQYFGPGTRLTVL.